These T cell receptor beta chains were read from a single sample in a study of CD8+CD57+ T cells in acquired aplastic anemia. One entry per CDR3 protein, called by TCRdb with MiXCR from the reads. Here the sample spans about 400,000 distinct CDR3 sequences, about two thirds being singletons. Sequencing input: sorted CD4+, CD8+, or CD8+CD57+ T cells (not recorded which) from PBMCs. Receptor source: a human donor in good health, serving as a control. CDR3s leave out the opening cysteine and the closing phenylalanine or tryptophan. D genes are given only for firm matches. Size is stated for part of the rows, as once, few or many counts, or as a class when the clone is expanded.

J | length | size | D | V | CDR3
TRBJ2-5 | 12 | NA | TRBD2 | TRBV14 | ASSQGGVGYTFD
TRBJ1-2 | 9 | many | NA | TRBV20-1 | SATGSNGYT
TRBJ1-5 | 13 | NA | NA | TRBV5-1 | ASSLAGDYSQPQH
TRBJ1-6 | 15 | NA | NA | TRBV7-2 | ASSHLGGRVGGSPLH
TRBJ2-7 | 12 | NA | TRBD1 | TRBV7-6 | ASSKLTGGHEEY
TRBJ2-7 | 13 | NA | TRBD1 | TRBV7-2 | ASSLSGQGAREQY
TRBJ2-2 | 11 | many | NA | TRBV7-2 | ASSSDYTGELF
TRBJ2-7 | 12 | NA | NA | TRBV5-1 | ASSLPRPSDEQC
TRBJ1-2 | 14 | NA | NA | TRBV24-1 | ATSDPGARANYGYT
TRBJ2-5 | 19 | NA | NA | TRBV5-6 | ASSLSGRASGGRSTRETQY
TRBJ2-3 | 11 | many | NA | TRBV2 | ASIVIPTDTQY
TRBJ2-7 | 10 | many | NA | TRBV11-2 | ASSITFGEQY
TRBJ1-1 | 11 | once | NA | TRBV9 | ASSVGATREAE
TRBJ1-1 | 11 | NA | NA | TRBV7-9 | ASSPRADTEAF
TRBJ2-7 | 13 | NA | TRBD2 | TRBV7-2 | ASSGGLAGSYEQY
TRBJ1-6 | 12 | NA | NA | TRBV6-2/TRBV6-3 | ASSRLAGGSPLH
TRBJ1-5 | 12 | once | NA | TRBV14 | ASSHRGINLPQH
TRBJ1-5 | 12 | NA | TRBD1 | TRBV20-1 | SATEDRVGQPQH
TRBJ2-3 | 13 | few | TRBD1 | TRBV29-1 | SANGQGGLGNTQY
TRBJ2-7 | 11 | NA | TRBD1 | TRBV7-9 | ASSTWDSSDHY
TRBJ2-2 | 14 | NA | TRBD2 | TRBV30 | AWSTGAGGLTGELF
TRBJ2-5 | 13 | NA | TRBD2 | TRBV7-2 | ASSPPGGGGETQY
TRBJ2-7 | 11 | NA | NA | TRBV10-1 | AISPGRRDEQY
TRBJ2-7 | 12 | NA | TRBD2 | TRBV29-1 | SVLGLAGGTEPQ
TRBJ2-7 | 12 | NA | NA | TRBV19 | ASSPTKEPSMLY
TRBJ2-7 | 14 | NA | NA | TRBV20-1 | SARRGARRRTYEQY
TRBJ2-7 | 11 | NA | TRBD1 | TRBV29-1 | SVETDRGYEQY
TRBJ1-2 | 11 | NA | NA | TRBV5-5 | ASSSYRSLGYT
TRBJ2-7 | 13 | NA | NA | TRBV7-2 | ASSSATGQSYEQY
TRBJ1-1 | 10 | once | NA | TRBV25-1 | ASSLGSKGAF
TRBJ2-7 | 12 | many | NA | TRBV27 | ASSFTGLTYEQY
TRBJ2-7 | 12 | many | TRBD1 | TRBV10-3 | AISGGTGDWEQY
TRBJ1-1 | 14 | NA | NA | TRBV9 | ASSVEADGGYTIAF
TRBJ2-7 | 11 | once | TRBD2 | TRBV2 | ASSVERDREEY
TRBJ2-1 | 15 | NA | TRBD2 | TRBV11-3 | ASSLGLAHSSYNEQF
TRBJ2-7 | 12 | NA | NA | TRBV11-1 | ASSPRASVYEQY
TRBJ1-6 | 10 | few | NA | TRBV19 | ASSIPYSPLH
TRBJ1-4 | 11 | NA | NA | TRBV5-4 | ATSEWVNEKLF
TRBJ1-5 | 13 | NA | NA | TRBV7-9 | ASSLGGRVVQHQH
TRBJ1-5 | 10 | many | NA | TRBV19 | ASSISDQPQH
TRBJ1-1 | 16 | NA | TRBD1 | TRBV4-2 | ASSQALPPTGREAEAF
TRBJ1-4 | 12 | NA | NA | TRBV7-2 | ASSRRVVGSNYG
TRBJ1-1 | 12 | once | NA | TRBV15 | ATSTRQANTEAF
TRBJ2-7 | 13 | NA | NA | TRBV7-8 | ATRDPGRKDYAQY
TRBJ2-7 | 12 | NA | NA | TRBV12-3/TRBV12-4 | ASRKSGIGYEQY
TRBJ1-5 | 12 | NA | NA | TRBV7-2 | ASSVRRTYQDTH
TRBJ1-3 | 11 | NA | NA | TRBV25-1 | ASSGTAGNTIY
TRBJ1-2 | 13 | few | NA | TRBV10-3 | AISYRPHNSYGYT
TRBJ2-3 | 13 | NA | TRBD2 | TRBV2 | ASGGLAASTDTQY
TRBJ2-5 | 12 | many | NA | TRBV18 | ASSIRTDQETQY